This note documents a single T cell receptor beta chain sequence. These data originate in a study of blood T cell repertoires in COVID-19. At the level of the study: The study drew acute and convalescent COVID-19 samples from the United States, Italy and Spain. T cells, B-cell-depleted T cells, or PBMCs supplied cDNA or gDNA.

Authors' processing steps: By means of reference gene primer amplification, nucleated cell counts were estimated. Clones were read by immunoSEQ multiplex PCR, and TCRdb kept only the in-frame ones, dropping some. Clonal size and the V and J genes are those of that table, whereas D and trimming came from the DNA. This sample yields fewer than 150,000 clones, of which roughly 84% are seen a single time; 8.4% belongs to the top ten. Germline CDR1 and CDR2: LNHDA and SQIVND (reference sequence). Trimming removed 8 bases from V and 0 bases from J; junction bases left unmatched: 1. The CDR3 is 14 residues long.

Sequencing was done on a sample of peripheral blood. The clonotype comes from a woman in her 70s who had recovered from COVID-19. V usage is TRBV19 and J usage is TRBJ2-2, with 9 positions matching TRBD2. The CDR3 sequence: CASAGGPNTGELFF. The CDR3 DNA is TGTGCCAGTGCGGGGGGGCCGAACACCGGGGAGCTGTTTTTT.